Listed below are T cell receptor beta chains from one sample, sequenced in a study of cytomegalovirus exposure and HLA in healthy donors. Assay: immunoSEQ multiplex PCR; the TCRdb copy retains only in-frame clones and omits some. The data hold over 130,000 clones, with roughly 79% observed a single time. The sequencing sample was made of PBMCs. The receptors stem from a man aged 25 to 40 in good health and CMV-seropositive. The CDR3 runs from the conserved cysteine through the conserved F or W. The D gene is left open where the match is weak. Not every row has a clone size; where given, it reads once, few, many or a size class.

clone_size,v_call,j_call,d_call,cdr3_aa,cdr3_nt
NA,TRBV9,TRBJ2-3,TRBD2,CASSPSGGITDTQYF,TGTGCCAGCAGCCCTAGCGGGGGGATCACAGATACGCAGTATTTT
NA,TRBV6-5,TRBJ2-2,NA,CASSYGTTFTGELFF,TGTGCCAGCAGCTACGGGACAACCTTCACCGGGGAGCTGTTTTTT
NA,TRBV28,TRBJ1-3,NA,CASSFSGRGGNTIYF,TGTGCCAGCAGTTTCTCGGGGCGGGGTGGAAACACCATATATTTT
NA,TRBV7-3,TRBJ1-4,TRBD1,CASSLKGDRNNEKLFF,TGTGCCAGCAGCTTAAAGGGGGACAGGAATAATGAAAAACTGTTTTTT
NA,TRBV6-5,TRBJ2-7,TRBD1,CASSYRDRGSPYEQYF,TGTGCCAGCAGTTACAGGGACAGGGGTTCGCCCTACGAGCAGTACTTC
NA,TRBV29-1,TRBJ2-2,TRBD1,CSVERDRGAGELFF,TGCAGCGTTGAACGGGACAGGGGGGCCGGGGAGCTGTTTTTT
NA,TRBV2,TRBJ2-1,NA,CASSRGSGDNEQFF,TGTGCCAGCAGTCGAGGGTCAGGGGACAATGAGCAGTTCTTC
NA,TRBV7-9,TRBJ2-1,NA,CASSYRDNEQFF,TGTGCCAGCAGTTACAGAGACAATGAGCAGTTCTTC
NA,TRBV14,TRBJ2-7,NA,CASSQVRARGSEQYF,TGTGCCAGCAGCCAAGTCAGGGCCCGCGGTAGCGAGCAGTACTTC
NA,TRBV5-5,TRBJ1-1,NA,CASSWTANTEAFF,TGTGCCAGCAGCTGGACAGCTAACACTGAAGCTTTCTTT
NA,TRBV28,TRBJ1-2,NA,CASSLRTNGYTF,TGTGCCAGCAGTCTCCGTACTAATGGCTACACCTTC
NA,TRBV2,TRBJ2-7,NA,CASSDQGSGGYEQYF,TGTGCCAGCAGTGATCAGGGTAGCGGAGGGTACGAGCAGTACTTC
few,TRBV6-6,TRBJ1-3,TRBD1,CASSGTDSGNTIYF,TGTGCCAGCAGTGGGACAGACTCTGGAAACACCATATATTTT
few,TRBV10-1,TRBJ2-7,TRBD2,CASSRAGGPNEQYF,TGCGCCAGCAGTAGAGCGGGGGGGCCGAACGAGCAGTACTTC
NA,TRBV28,TRBJ2-4,NA,CASSFGVKNIQYF,TGTGCCAGCAGTTTCGGGGTAAAAAACATTCAGTACTTC
NA,TRBV5-1,TRBJ2-1,NA,CASSLGAGEANEQFF,TGCGCCAGCAGCTTGGGGGCCGGGGAGGCAAATGAGCAGTTCTTC
NA,TRBV10-1,TRBJ1-6,NA,CASRLDMGNSPLHF,TGCGCCAGCAGGTTGGACATGGGGAATTCACCCCTCCACTTT